This T cell receptor (beta chain) was sequenced during a study of OX40 agonist ivuxolimab in advanced cancers. Study details: Subjects had a mean age of about 65 years, with a range of 23 to 79; less than 90% were male.

Assay: immunoSEQ multiplex PCR; the TCRdb copy retains only in-frame clones and omits some. The sample carries tens of thousands of clones, just under 95% recorded once. Points on this clone: Its antigen is not known.

The CDR3 extends over 12 amino acids. Germline CDR1 reads SGHDT; CDR2 reads YYEEEE. Trimming removed 4 bases at V and 8 bases at J, with 12 bases between. Overall study findings and caveats: Partial responders receiving 0.1-3.0 mg/kg showed among the lowest clonal expansion.

Prior autoimmune disease or systemic immunosuppression barred patients. The TCR originated in an adult with an advanced solid tumor such as melanoma, head and neck, liver or kidney cancer. The sample here was CD4+ or CD8+ T cells sorted from blood, taken in a trial of the OX40 agonist ivuxolimab. The chain is built from TRBV5-6 and TRBJ1-1, with no clear D. CDR3 sequence: CASSGGGPEAFF. The CDR3 region has the DNA TGTGCCAGCAGCGGCGGAGGCCCCGAAGCTTTCTTT.